This T cell receptor (beta chain) was obtained from a study of CD8+ T cells in alopecia areata. Study-wide results and limits: Clonality exceeded that of normal scalp in lesional scalp, most notably in alopecia totalis/universalis. Between patients, shared TCR sequences were less clear than in mice. This was possibly due in part to HLA diversity in the patient population. Scalp data also include sequences from resident alphabeta T cells of normal skin.

cDNA serving as the sequencing template came from extracted, reverse transcribed RNA. The data were produced by immunoSEQ multiplex PCR, yet TCRdb's version contains in-frame clones alone and is incomplete. The repertoire holds some 150,000 clones, with approximately 56% as singletons. Sorted out of PBMCs were CD4+ T cells and CD8+ T cells. Details on this clone: What it recognizes is unknown.

The clonotype originates from a human donor in good health. Material for sequencing was CD8+ T cells sorted from blood.

The CDR3 spells CASSSTDGTLLPQHF. The CDR3 DNA is TGTGCCAGCAGCTCAACGGACGGAACCCTTTTGCCCCAGCATTTT. J is TRBJ1-5 and V is TRBV7-9; no reliable D call. Trimming took 4 bases from V and 9 from J, leaving 19 bases between them. CDR3 length: 15 residues. Per germline, CDR1 SEHNR and CDR2 FQNEAQ (reference sequence). The full variable domain, its missing parts supplied by reference TRBV7-9 and TRBJ1-5, is DTGVSQNPRHKITKRGQNVTFRCDPISEHNRLYWYRQTLGQGPEFLTYFQNEAQLEKSRLLSDRFSAERPKGSFSTLEIQRTEQGDSAMYLCASSSTDGTLLPQHFGDGTRLSIL.